The 19 T cell receptor beta chains listed next were all sequenced from one sample in a study of blood T cell repertoires in COVID-19. TCRdb's table, derived via immunoSEQ multiplex PCR, lists solely in-frame clones and lacks some. The sample has fewer than 500,000 clones, around 89% seen once. The sample was PBMCs or T cells enriched from blood (not recorded which). The receptor source for this set is a woman aged 25 to 39 with acute COVID-19.

The chain combines TRBV5-1 with TRBJ1-1, with 9 bases fitting TRBD1. This CDR3 contains 17 residues. V shed 4 bases, J shed 3 bases, and the junction held 13 bases outside the gene matches. From germline, CDR1 is SGHRS and CDR2 YFSETQ. CDR3 nucleotides: TGCGCCAGCAGCGCACAGGGGGCTTACGGTTTTGACACTGAAGCTTTCTTT. As protein: CASSAQGAYGFDTEAFF.

The CDR3 spells CAISEMDRGWGYTF. Here the CDR3 DNA reads TGTGCCATCAGTGAGATGGACAGGGGATGGGGCTACACCTTC. V usage is TRBV10-3 and J usage is TRBJ1-2; the match to TRBD1 covers 9 bases. V lost 2 bases, J lost 8 bases, and 6 bases stayed unmatched. Per germline, CDR1 ENHRY and CDR2 SYGVKD. The CDR3 is 14 amino acids.

This clone came up once. V and J are TRBV10-2 and TRBJ1-3, with TRBD1 matching 9 bases. The germline CDR1 and CDR2 sequences are WSHSY and SAAADI. V lost 7 bases and J lost 0; bases outside the gene matches: 7. The CDR3 sequence is 16 residues long. The CDR3 loop is CASTGQGSGSGNTIYF. In DNA form, the CDR3 reads TGCGCCAGCACCGGACAGGGGAGCGGCTCTGGAAACACCATATATTTT.

J is TRBJ1-1 and V is TRBV7-2; D is uncertain. Trimming removed 11 bases from V and 0 bases from J, with 16 bases in between. CDR3 length equals 14 residues. Germline V gene data show CDR1 as SGHTA and CDR2 as FQGNSA. CDR3: CACYLGRLNTEAFF. The CDR3, as DNA: TGTGCCTGCTACTTGGGGAGGCTGAACACTGAAGCTTTCTTT.

The chain combines TRBV2 with TRBJ2-1; 8 bases fit TRBD2. Germline CDR1 SNHLY, CDR2 FYNNEI. CDR3 size: 14 residues. J was trimmed by 7 bases and V by 1 base; bases with no gene match: 3. CDR3 residues: CASSEGTSRNEQFF. The CDR3 DNA is TGTGCCAGCAGTGAAGGGACTAGCCGGAATGAGCAGTTCTTC.

This rearrangement joins TRBV5-6 to TRBJ1-3; TRBD1 is a possible D gene (5 bases). The germline V gene has CDR1 SGHDT and CDR2 YYEEEE. With 1 base removed from V and 0 bases from J, the gap between germline ends came to 8 bases. The CDR3 has 15 amino acids. The CDR3 here is CASSLYGGSGNTIYF. DNA of the CDR3: TGTGCCAGCAGCTTGTACGGGGGCTCTGGAAACACCATATATTTT. The full variable domain, its missing parts supplied by reference TRBV5-6 and TRBJ1-3, is DAGVTQSPTHLIKTRGQQVTLRCSPKSGHDTVSWYQQALGQGPQFIFQYYEEEERQRGNFPDRFSGHQFPNYSSELNVNALLLGDSALYLCASSLYGGSGNTIYFGEGSWLTVV.

This chain links TRBV10-1 with TRBJ2-7, with a possible D match to TRBD2 (5 bases). The germline gives CDR1 WNHNN, CDR2 SYGVQD (reference sequence). The V end was cut by 3 bases, the J end by 2 bases, with 14 bases between. This CDR3 is 15 amino acids long. The CDR3 nucleotides are TGCGCCAGCAGTGACGGACTGGACCATCCCTACGAGCAGTACTTC. The encoded protein is CASSDGLDHPYEQYF.

V usage is TRBV28 and J usage is TRBJ1-2; the D gene is possibly TRBD1 (6 bases). The CDR3 has 15 amino acids. Germline V gene sequence: CDR1 MDHEN, CDR2 SYDVKM. With 4 bases removed from V and 4 bases from J, the gap between germline ends came to 16 bases. The CDR3 nucleotides read TGTGCCAGCAGTTCCCCATCCGGGACAAGCTATGGCTACACCTTC. Amino acids: CASSSPSGTSYGYTF.

This rearrangement joins TRBV7-2 to TRBJ1-2; TRBD1 might be the D (6 bases). Between the trimmed V and J ends, which lost 1 base and 9 bases, there was a span of 12 bases. CDR1 is SGHTA and CDR2 is FQGNSA in the germline V gene. The CDR3 totals 13 residues. The CDR3 loop is CASSLVGRDSYTF. In nucleotides, the CDR3 is TGTGCCAGCAGCTTAGTGGGCAGGGACAGCTACACCTTC.

This clone has a single count. The chain carries TRBV7-8 and TRBJ1-3; D remains unclear. Trimming took 1 base from V and 0 from J, leaving 7 bases between them. The CDR3 runs 15 residues. Germline CDR1 SGHVS, CDR2 FQNEAQ. The CDR3 nucleotides read TGTGCCAGCAGCTTAGAACAGCCCTCTGGAAACACCATATATTTT. Its protein is CASSLEQPSGNTIYF.

A single count supports this clone. The chain recombines TRBV29-1 with TRBJ1-4, with a possible D match to TRBD1 (6 bases). The CDR3 has 12 residues. Per the germline V gene, CDR1 is SQVTM and CDR2 is ANQGSEA. Trimming took off 6 bases at V and 6 bases at J, with 11 bases between the two ends. The CDR3 region has the DNA TGCAGCGTCAGCCCAGGGGATGAAAAACTGTTTTTT. This codes for CSVSPGDEKLFF.

This clone was recorded only once. The CDR3 nucleotides are TGTGCCAGCAGCTTAGGTCTGGGAAAACCGCGCGGGGCTTTCTTT. Translating it yields CASSLGLGKPRGAFF. The chain carries TRBV7-9 and TRBJ1-1, with D hard to call. CDR1 is SEHNR, CDR2 FQNEAQ, per germline (reference sequence). V lost 1 base and J 11 bases, leaving 20 bases between the germline ends. This CDR3 is built from 15 residues. The full variable domain, rest sourced from reference TRBV7-9 and TRBJ1-1, is DTGVSQNPRHKITKRGQNVTFRCDPISEHNRLYWYRQTLGQGPEFLTYFQNEAQLEKSRLLSDRFSAERPKGSFSTLEIQRTEQGDSAMYLCASSLGLGKPRGAFFGQGTRLTVV.

This rearrangement joins TRBV9 to TRBJ1-2; tentatively, D is TRBD1 (5 bases). The CDR3 runs to 16 residues. Germline CDR1 reads SGDLS; CDR2 reads YYNGEE. The V and J ends lost 3 bases and 3 bases respectively, with 18 bases between them. CDR3 DNA: TGTGCCAGCAGCGCCCCCTGGGGGGAGCTTCACTATGGCTACACCTTC. Amino acid sequence: CASSAPWGELHYGYTF.

This chain uses TRBV6-2 or TRBV6-3 with TRBJ1-2; unclear D gene. Germline CDR1 and CDR2: MNHEY and SVGEGT. The CDR3 contains 13 residues. Trimming shortened V by 3 bases and J by 8 bases, and 13 bases separated the two germline ends. Here the CDR3 reads CASSYWTPGGYTF. CDR3 DNA sequence: TGTGCCAGCAGTTATTGGACTCCCGGCGGCTACACCTTC.

In regard to this clone: Germline and junction disagree at one end, which may indicate a read error. This chain uses TRBV19 with TRBJ1-2; weak D call: TRBD1 (5 bases). This CDR3 is 12 amino acids long. The germline CDR1 and CDR2 sequences are LNHDA and SQIVND (reference sequence). The CDR3 here is CASSPRGQGCTF. CDR3 DNA: TGTGCCAGTAGTCCAAGAGGCCAGGGCTGCACCTTC.

The chain employs TRBV7-2 and TRBJ2-1, with 7 bases fitting TRBD1. With V trimmed by 2 bases and J by 1 base, 2 bases remained unmatched. The CDR3 consists of 15 residues. Germline CDR1 and CDR2: SGHTA and FQGNSA. CDR3 DNA: TGTGCCAGCAGCTTACAGGGGGTATCCTACAATGAGCAGTTCTTC. Its translation: CASSLQGVSYNEQFF.

In nucleotides, the CDR3 is TGTGCCAGCAGCTTTGCGGGGGAATACAATGAGCAGTTCTTC. This encodes CASSFAGEYNEQFF. The chain combines TRBV7-2 with TRBJ2-1, with TRBD2 matching 7 bases. The CDR3 consists of 14 residues. The germline CDR1 and CDR2 sequences are SGHTA and FQGNSA. The ends lost 3 bases at V and 4 bases at J; junction bases unmatched: 3.

This clone was seen only once. The J gene is TRBJ2-2, the V gene TRBV15; weak D call: TRBD2 (6 bases). Between the trimmed V and J ends, which lost 1 base and 8 bases, there was a span of 17 bases. Germline loops: CDR1 LNHNV, CDR2 YYDKDF (reference sequence). The CDR3 extends over 16 amino acids. Written as DNA, the CDR3 is TGTGCCACCAGCAGAGTATCTCTAGCGCGCGTTGGGGAGCTGTTTTTT. This encodes CATSRVSLARVGELFF.

The rearrangement joins TRBV2 to TRBJ1-2; TRBD1 might be the D (6 bases). Per germline, CDR1 SNHLY and CDR2 FYNNEI. Trimming pared 5 bases from V and 1 base from J, leaving 8 bases between. CDR3 length: 13 amino acids. The CDR3 sequence is CASSRRGNYGYTF. The CDR3, as DNA: TGTGCCAGCAGTCGCAGGGGTAACTATGGCTACACCTTC.